The next 6 T cell receptor beta chains were all read from a single sample in a study of neurological immune-mediated disorders. TCRdb processed the 5' RACE reads anew with MiXCR; each CDR3 protein has one entry. The sample consists of about 55,000 distinct CDR3 sequences, around 3.6% of them appearing once. The specimen was PBMCs. The receptors were gathered from a man aged 25-45 years with multiple sclerosis.

Ten or more counts support this clonotype. Written as DNA, the CDR3 is TGTGCCAGCAGCTTAGAAAGGTCTGAAGCTTTCTTT. It is translated as CASSLERSEAFF. The rearrangement links TRBV7-2 to TRBJ1-1, with D unresolved. From germline, CDR1 is SGHTA and CDR2 FQGNSA. This CDR3 contains 12 residues. V lost 1 base, J lost 6 bases, and 6 bases lay in between.

Ten or more counts support this clonotype. The chain is built from TRBV4-1 and TRBJ1-2, with D uncertain. The CDR3 is 15 amino acids. CDR1 and CDR2 from the germline V gene are MGHRA and YSYEKL. Trimming stripped 2 bases from V and 2 bases from J, with 12 bases between. The CDR3 loop is CASSQPRATNYGYTF. CDR3 nucleotides: TGCGCCAGCAGCCAACCCCGCGCAACCAACTATGGCTACACCTTC.

This clonotype was picked up many times. The V gene is TRBV20-1, the J gene TRBJ2-2; TRBD1 agrees at 11 bases. There are 17 residues in the CDR3. Unmatched junction bases numbered 9, after V lost 6 bases and J lost 0 bases. Germline V gene sequence: CDR1 DFQATT, CDR2 SNEGSKA (reference sequence). The CDR3 sequence is CSALGTGGFSNTGELFF. CDR3 nucleotide sequence: TGCAGTGCCCTGGGGACAGGGGGATTTTCGAACACCGGGGAGCTGTTTTTT.

This clonotype appeared many times. V and J are TRBV27 and TRBJ1-1, with D perhaps TRBD1 (5 bases). V was cut by 1 base and J by 5 bases, with 11 bases left in between. The CDR3 length is 14 residues. Germline loops: CDR1 MNHEY, CDR2 SMNVEV (reference sequence). CDR3 sequence (DNA): TGTGCCAGCAGTTTATACAAGGGGCAAACTGAAGCTTTCTTT. Protein sequence: CASSLYKGQTEAFF.

In its sample, this clonotype was seen many times. The chain carries TRBV14 and TRBJ2-2, with a tentative D call TRBD2 (6 bases). In germline, CDR1 is SGHDN, CDR2 FVKESK. V was cut by 0 bases and J by 4 bases, with 9 bases left in between. CDR3 size: 15 residues. The CDR3 nucleotides read TGTGCCAGCAGCCAAGAAACGGGGGTCACCGGGGAGCTGTTTTTT. Residues: CASSQETGVTGELFF.

This clonotype has ten or more counts. V is TRBV20-1 and J is TRBJ1-1; D possibly corresponds to TRBD1 (6 bases). V dropped 5 bases and J dropped 8 bases, with 12 bases sitting between them. Per the germline V gene, CDR1 is DFQATT and CDR2 is SNEGSKA (reference sequence). The CDR3 has 11 amino acids. The CDR3 DNA sequence: TGCAGTGCTTTTACAGGGAGGGAAGCTTTCTTT. It is translated as CSAFTGREAFF.